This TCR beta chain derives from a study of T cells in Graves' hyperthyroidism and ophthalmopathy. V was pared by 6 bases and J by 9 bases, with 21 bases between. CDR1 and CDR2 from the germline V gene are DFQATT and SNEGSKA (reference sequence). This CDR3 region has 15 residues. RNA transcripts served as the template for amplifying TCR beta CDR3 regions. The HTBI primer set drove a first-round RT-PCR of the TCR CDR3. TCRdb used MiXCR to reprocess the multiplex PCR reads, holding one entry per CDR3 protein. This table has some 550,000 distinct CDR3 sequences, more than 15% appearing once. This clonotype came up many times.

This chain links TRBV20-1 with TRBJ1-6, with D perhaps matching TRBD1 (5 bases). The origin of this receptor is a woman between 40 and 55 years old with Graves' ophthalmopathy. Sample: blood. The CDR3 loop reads CSAATGTGFGSPLHF. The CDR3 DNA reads TGCAGTGCAGCGACCGGGACGGGTTTCGGTTCACCCCTCCACTTT.